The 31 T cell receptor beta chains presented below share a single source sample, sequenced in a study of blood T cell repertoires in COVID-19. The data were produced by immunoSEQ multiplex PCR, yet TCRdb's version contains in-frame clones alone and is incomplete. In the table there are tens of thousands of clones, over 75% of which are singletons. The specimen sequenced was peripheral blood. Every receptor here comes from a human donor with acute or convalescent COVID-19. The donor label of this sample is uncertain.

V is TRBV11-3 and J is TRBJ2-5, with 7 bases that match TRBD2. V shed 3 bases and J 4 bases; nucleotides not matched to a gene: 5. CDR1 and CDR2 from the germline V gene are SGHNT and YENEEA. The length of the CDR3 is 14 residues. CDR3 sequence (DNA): TGTGCCAGCAGCTTCGGAGGGGAGGGAGAGACCCAGTACTTC. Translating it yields CASSFGGEGETQYF.

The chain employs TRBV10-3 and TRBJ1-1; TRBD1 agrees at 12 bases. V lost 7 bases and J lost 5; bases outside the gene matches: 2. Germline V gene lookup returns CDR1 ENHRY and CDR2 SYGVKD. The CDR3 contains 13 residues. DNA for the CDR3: TGTGCCATCAAGGGACAGGGGGCGACTGAAGCTTTCTTT. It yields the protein CAIKGQGATEAFF.

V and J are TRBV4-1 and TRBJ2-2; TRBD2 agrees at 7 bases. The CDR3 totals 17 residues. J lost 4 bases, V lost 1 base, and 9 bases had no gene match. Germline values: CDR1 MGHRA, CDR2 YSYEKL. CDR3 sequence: CASSQAPWRGSTGELFF. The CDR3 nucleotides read TGCGCCAGCAGCCAAGCCCCGTGGCGGGGGTCCACCGGGGAGCTGTTTTTT.

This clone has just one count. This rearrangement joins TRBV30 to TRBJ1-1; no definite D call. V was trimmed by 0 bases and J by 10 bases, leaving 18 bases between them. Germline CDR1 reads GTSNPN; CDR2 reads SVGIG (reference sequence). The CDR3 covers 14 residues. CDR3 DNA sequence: TGTGCCTGGAGTGTATTAGGCCGCCTAGCTGGAGCTTTCTTT. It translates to CAWSVLGRLAGAFF.

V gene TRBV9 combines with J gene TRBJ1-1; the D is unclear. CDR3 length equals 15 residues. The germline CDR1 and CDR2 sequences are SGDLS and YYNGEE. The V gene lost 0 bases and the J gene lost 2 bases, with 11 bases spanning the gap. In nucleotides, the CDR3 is TGTGCCAGCAGCGTAGTCAACAGCCTTAACACTGAAGCTTTCTTT. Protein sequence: CASSVVNSLNTEAFF.

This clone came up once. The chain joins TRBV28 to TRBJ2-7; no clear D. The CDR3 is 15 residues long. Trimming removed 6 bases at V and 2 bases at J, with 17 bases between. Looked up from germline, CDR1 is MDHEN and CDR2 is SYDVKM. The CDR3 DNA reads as TGTGCCAGCAGGTCCTCTAGAGGTCCCCCCTACGAGCAGTACTTC. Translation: CASRSSRGPPYEQYF.

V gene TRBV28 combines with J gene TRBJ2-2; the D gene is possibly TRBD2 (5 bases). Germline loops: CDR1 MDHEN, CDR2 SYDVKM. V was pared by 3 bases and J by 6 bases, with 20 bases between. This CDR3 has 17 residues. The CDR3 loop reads CASSFPRSQRGSGELFF. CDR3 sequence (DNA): TGTGCCAGCAGTTTTCCCCGGAGCCAGCGAGGGTCCGGGGAGCTGTTTTTT.

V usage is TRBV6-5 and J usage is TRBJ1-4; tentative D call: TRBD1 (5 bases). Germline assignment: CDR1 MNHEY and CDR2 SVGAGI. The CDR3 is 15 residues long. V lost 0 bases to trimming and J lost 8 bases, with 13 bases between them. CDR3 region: CASSYSAGLGEKLFF. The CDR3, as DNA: TGTGCCAGCAGTTACTCGGCAGGGTTGGGGGAAAAACTGTTTTTT.

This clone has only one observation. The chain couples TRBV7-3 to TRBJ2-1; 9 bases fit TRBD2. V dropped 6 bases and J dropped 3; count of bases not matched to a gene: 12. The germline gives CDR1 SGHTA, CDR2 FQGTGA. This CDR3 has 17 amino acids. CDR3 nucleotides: TGTGCCAGCAGTCTAAAAGGGAGTAGCGGGGGCTACAATGAGCAGTTCTTC. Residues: CASSLKGSSGGYNEQFF.

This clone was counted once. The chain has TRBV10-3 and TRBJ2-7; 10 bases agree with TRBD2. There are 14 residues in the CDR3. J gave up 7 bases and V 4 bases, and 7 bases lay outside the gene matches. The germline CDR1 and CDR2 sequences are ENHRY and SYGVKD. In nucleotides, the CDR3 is TGTGCCATCAGTGGAACTAGCGGGGTGGGTGAGCAGTACTTC. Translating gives CAISGTSGVGEQYF.

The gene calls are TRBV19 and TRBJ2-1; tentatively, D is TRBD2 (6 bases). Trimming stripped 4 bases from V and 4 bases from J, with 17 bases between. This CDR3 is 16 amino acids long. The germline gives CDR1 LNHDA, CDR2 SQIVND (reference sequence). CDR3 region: CASSTTPGVSYNEQFF. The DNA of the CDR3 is TGTGCCAGTAGTACGACCCCGGGGGTATCGTACAATGAGCAGTTCTTC.

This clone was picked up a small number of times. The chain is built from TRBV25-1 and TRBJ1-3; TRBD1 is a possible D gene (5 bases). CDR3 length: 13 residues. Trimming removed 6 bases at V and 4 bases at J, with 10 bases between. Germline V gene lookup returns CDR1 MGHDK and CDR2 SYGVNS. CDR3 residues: CASSPGAGNTIYF. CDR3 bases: TGTGCCAGCAGCCCTGGGGCAGGAAACACCATATATTTT.

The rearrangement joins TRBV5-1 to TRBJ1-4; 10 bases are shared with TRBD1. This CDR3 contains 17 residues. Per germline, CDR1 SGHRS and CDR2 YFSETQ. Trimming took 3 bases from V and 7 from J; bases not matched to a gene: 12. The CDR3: CASSSEPPGQGREKLFF. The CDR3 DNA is TGCGCCAGCAGCTCGGAGCCTCCGGGACAGGGGCGTGAAAAACTGTTTTTT.

CDR3 sequence (DNA): TGTGCCAGCAGCCCCAACCCCACCGGCGGGGCTAGCACAGATACGCAGTATTTT. Its translation: CASSPNPTGGASTDTQYF. The chain has TRBV5-4 and TRBJ2-3; tentative D call: TRBD2 (6 bases). CDR1 SGHNT and CDR2 YYREEE come from the germline V gene (reference sequence). This CDR3 comprises 18 residues. V lost 4 bases, J lost 0 bases, and 21 bases lay in between.

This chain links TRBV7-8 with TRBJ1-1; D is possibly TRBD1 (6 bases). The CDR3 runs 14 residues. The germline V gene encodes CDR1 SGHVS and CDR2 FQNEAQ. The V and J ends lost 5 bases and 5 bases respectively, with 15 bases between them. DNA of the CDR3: TGTGCCAGCAGCCCCAGGCTCCAGGGGACTGAAGCTTTCTTT. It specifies CASSPRLQGTEAFF.

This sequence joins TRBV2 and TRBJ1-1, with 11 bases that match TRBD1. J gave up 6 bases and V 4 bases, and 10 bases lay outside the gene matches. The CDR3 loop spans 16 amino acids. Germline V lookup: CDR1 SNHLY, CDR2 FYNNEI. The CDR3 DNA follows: TGTGCCAGCAGTGCTCTTTCCGGGACAGGGGGATCTGAAGCTTTCTTT. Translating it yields CASSALSGTGGSEAFF.

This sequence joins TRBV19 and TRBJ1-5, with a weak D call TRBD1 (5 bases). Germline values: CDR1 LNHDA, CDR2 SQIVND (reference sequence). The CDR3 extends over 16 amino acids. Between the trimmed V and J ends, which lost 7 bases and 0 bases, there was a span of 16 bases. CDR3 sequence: CASTPSGGYSNQPQHF. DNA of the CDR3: TGTGCCAGTACTCCCAGCGGGGGATATAGCAATCAGCCCCAGCATTTT.

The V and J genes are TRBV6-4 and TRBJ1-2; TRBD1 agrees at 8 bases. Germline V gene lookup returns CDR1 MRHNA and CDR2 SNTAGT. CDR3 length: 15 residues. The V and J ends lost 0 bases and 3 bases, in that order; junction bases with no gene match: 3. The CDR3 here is CASSDSVGQDYGYTF. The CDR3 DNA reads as TGTGCCAGCAGTGACTCGGTGGGACAGGACTATGGCTACACCTTC.

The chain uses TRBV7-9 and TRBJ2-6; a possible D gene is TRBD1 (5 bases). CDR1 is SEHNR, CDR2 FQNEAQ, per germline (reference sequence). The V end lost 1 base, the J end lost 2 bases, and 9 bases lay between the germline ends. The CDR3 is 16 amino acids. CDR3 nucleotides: TGTGCCAGCAGCTTAGGACAGATTGCTGGGGCCAACGTCCTGACTTTC. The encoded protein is CASSLGQIAGANVLTF.

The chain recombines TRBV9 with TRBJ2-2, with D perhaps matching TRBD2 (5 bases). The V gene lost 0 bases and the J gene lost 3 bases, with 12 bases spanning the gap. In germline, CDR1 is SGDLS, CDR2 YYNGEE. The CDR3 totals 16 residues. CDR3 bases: TGTGCCAGCAGCGTAGGAACTTCGGGGTACACCGGGGAGCTGTTTTTT. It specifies CASSVGTSGYTGELFF.

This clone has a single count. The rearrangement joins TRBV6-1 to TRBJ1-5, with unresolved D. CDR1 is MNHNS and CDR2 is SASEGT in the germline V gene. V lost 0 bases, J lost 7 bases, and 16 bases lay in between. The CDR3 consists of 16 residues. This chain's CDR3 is CASSEALEMYGQPQHF. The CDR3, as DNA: TGTGCCAGCAGTGAAGCGCTGGAGATGTATGGCCAGCCCCAGCATTTT.

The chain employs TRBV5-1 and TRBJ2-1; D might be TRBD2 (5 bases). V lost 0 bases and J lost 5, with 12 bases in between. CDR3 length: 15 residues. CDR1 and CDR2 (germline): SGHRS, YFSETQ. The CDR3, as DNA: TGCGCCAGCAGCTTGGAGCTAGCCCCGCACAATGAGCAGTTCTTC. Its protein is CASSLELAPHNEQFF.

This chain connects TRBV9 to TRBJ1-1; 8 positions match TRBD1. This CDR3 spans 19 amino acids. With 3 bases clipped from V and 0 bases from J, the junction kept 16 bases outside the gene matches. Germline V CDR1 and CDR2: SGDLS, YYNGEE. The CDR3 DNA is TGTGCCAGCAGCGGAACTCCGGGACAGGTAGGGTTGATGAACACTGAAGCTTTCTTT. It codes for CASSGTPGQVGLMNTEAFF.

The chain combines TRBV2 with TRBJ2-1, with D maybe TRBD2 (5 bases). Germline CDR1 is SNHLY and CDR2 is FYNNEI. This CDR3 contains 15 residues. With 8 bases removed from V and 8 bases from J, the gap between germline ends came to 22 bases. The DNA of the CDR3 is TGTGCCAGCGGGAGAACCGGCCATGATGGCGATGAGCAGTTCTTC. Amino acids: CASGRTGHDGDEQFF.

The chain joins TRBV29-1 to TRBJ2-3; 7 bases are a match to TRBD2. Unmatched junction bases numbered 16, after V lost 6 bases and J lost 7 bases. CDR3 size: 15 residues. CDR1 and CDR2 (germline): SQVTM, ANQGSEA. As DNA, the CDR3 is TGCAGCGTCTCCAGCGCCGGACTAGTATCAAATACGCAGTATTTT. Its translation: CSVSSAGLVSNTQYF.

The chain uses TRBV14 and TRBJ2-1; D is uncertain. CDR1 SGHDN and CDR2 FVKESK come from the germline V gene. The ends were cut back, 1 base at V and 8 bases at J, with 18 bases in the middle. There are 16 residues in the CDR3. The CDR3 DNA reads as TGTGCCAGCAGCCAAGGAGGAGCGCTAGGAATCCATGAGCAGTTCTTC. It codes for CASSQGGALGIHEQFF.

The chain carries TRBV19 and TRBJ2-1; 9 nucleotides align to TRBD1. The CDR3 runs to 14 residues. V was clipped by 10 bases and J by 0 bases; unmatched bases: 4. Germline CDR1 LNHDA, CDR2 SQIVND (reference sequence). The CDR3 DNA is TGTGCCACAGACAGGGGGAGCTCCTACAATGAGCAGTTCTTC. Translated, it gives CATDRGSSYNEQFF.

The CDR3 DNA reads as TGCAGCGTTGAGGGAGCGGGAGAGACCCAGTACTTC. This encodes CSVEGAGETQYF. This chain joins TRBV29-1 and TRBJ2-5, with a possible D match to TRBD2 (6 bases). V was pared by 3 bases and J by 4 bases, with 9 bases between. Germline V CDR1 and CDR2: SQVTM, ANQGSEA. The CDR3 has 12 residues.

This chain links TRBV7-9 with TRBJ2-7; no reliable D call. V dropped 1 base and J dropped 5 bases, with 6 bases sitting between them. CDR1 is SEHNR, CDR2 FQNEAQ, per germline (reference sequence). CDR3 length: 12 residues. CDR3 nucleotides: TGTGCCAGCAGCTTAGGTATTGACGAGCAGTACTTC. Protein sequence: CASSLGIDEQYF.

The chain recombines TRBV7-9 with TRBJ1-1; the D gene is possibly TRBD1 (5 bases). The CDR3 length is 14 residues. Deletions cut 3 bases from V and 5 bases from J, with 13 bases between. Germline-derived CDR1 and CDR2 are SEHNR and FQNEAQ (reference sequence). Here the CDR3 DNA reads TGTGCCAGCAGCTTCGGCCAGGGATGGACTGAAGCTTTCTTT. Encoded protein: CASSFGQGWTEAFF. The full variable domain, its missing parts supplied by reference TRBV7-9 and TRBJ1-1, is DTGVSQNPRHKITKRGQNVTFRCDPISEHNRLYWYRQTLGQGPEFLTYFQNEAQLEKSRLLSDRFSAERPKGSFSTLEIQRTEQGDSAMYLCASSFGQGWTEAFFGQGTRLTVV.

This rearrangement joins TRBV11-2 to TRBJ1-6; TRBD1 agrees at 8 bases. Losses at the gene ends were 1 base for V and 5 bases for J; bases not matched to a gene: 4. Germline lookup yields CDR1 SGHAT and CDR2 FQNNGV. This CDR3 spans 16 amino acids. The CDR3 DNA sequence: TGTGCCAGCAGCTTAGTTGCAGGGGGCCATAATTCACCCCTCCACTTT. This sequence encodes CASSLVAGGHNSPLHF.